The present entry profiles one T cell receptor beta chain with its context. Its antigen is undetermined. Using immunoSEQ multiplex PCR, the repertoire was profiled, and TCRdb retains in-frame clones only, with some absent. The repertoire holds around 31,000 clones, with roughly 89% as singletons. The data derive from a study of OX40 agonist ivuxolimab in advanced cancers. Looking at the study overall: The study reported partial responses in three patients: one hepatocellular carcinoma, two cutaneous melanoma.

The study's findings and limits: People who partly responded at 0.1-3.0 mg/kg had some of the least clonal expansion seen. CD8+ T cells (on average) carried more expanded clones than CD4+ T cells.

Germline CDR1 reads SGHRS; CDR2 reads YFSETQ. The CDR3 extends over 15 amino acids. Trimming removed 4 bases from V and 0 bases from J; junction bases left unmatched: 7. This rearrangement joins TRBV5-1 to TRBJ2-7; the match to TRBD2 covers 7 bases. The TCR sequence derives from an adult with an advanced solid tumor such as melanoma, head and neck, liver or kidney cancer. The sample was CD4+ or CD8+ T cells sorted from blood, taken in a trial of the OX40 agonist ivuxolimab. CDR3 sequence reads: CASSGGEVYSYEQYF. CDR3 sequence (DNA): TGCGCCAGCAGCGGGGGGGAGGTCTACTCCTACGAGCAGTACTTC.